This entry is about one TCR beta chain. The table lists this clonotype with a count of one. The antigen this receptor binds is unknown. The junction differs from germline at one of its ends, possibly a read error. The CDR3, cysteine through phenylalanine, is 13 amino acids long. Just the 39-base CDR3 DNA is kept, in frame starting at base 1. In the germline V gene, CDR1 corresponds to MGHRA and CDR2 to YSYEKL. Profiling of TCR beta VDJ combinations and CDR3 sequences used genomic DNA as the template. An Illumina HiSeq 2000 was the platform used for TCR repertoire sequencing. Regarding the original processing steps: TRBV/TRBJ rearrangement plots, CDR3 size and DJ length profiles, and Simpson's diversity index were used to assess repertoires. The most abundant DNA sequence in the deep sequencing data was defined as the immunodominant clone. CDR3 amino acid sequences were checked for sharing between subjects and were compared against published repertoires and the VDJdb database. TCRdb took the public reads, trimmed them with fastp at Q25, ran MiXCR for clone calling and kept in-frame beta chains. Rows matching on CDR3 protein sequence are summarized as one entry with the most common DNA and genes. The V and J calls come from TCRdb's annotation, not from the publication. In all, the sample holds some 200,000 distinct CDR3 sequences, and about half of those were seen once. The ten largest clones take up less than 20% of the sample.

The data were obtained in a study of CD8+CD57+ T cells in acquired aplastic anemia (dated by TCRdb to between 2018 and 2020). With respect to the entire study: Extracted DNA from sorted CD4+ and CD8+ cells averaged around 3.4 ug, ranging from roughly 0.17 to 27.4 ug. A CD8+CD57+ expansion meant a frequency higher than the mean frequency seen in healthy subjects. Here is what the overall study found, with its caveats: Around 28 CD8+ CDR3 sequences were found to be shared between patients and controls, but these sequences appeared to be highly expressed in patients and within the immunodominant clones of the patients. Patients and healthy controls showed no significant difference in CD8+ Simpson's diversity (P=0.060).

The patients picked for sequencing were ones in whom flow cytometry had shown an expansion of CD8+CD57+ cells. Every patient had severe acquired aplastic anemia, diagnosed using the International Study of Aplastic Anemia and Agranulocytosis and Camitta criteria. At the time blood was sampled, none of the patients had received any therapy. In the study, sorted CD4+ and CD8+ blood T cells from patients with severe aplastic anemia and from healthy subjects underwent deep sequencing of TCR repertoires. In the USA, patient enrollment took place under clinicaltrials.gov protocols 00001620, 01623167, 00001397, 00071045, 00081523 and 00961064. Ficoll-Paque density gradient centrifugation was used to isolate peripheral blood mononuclear cells. Before DNA extraction, CD4+ and CD8+ T cells were sorted with FACS or magnetic beads.

This TCR derives from a human donor with aplastic anemia. Recombination joined TRBV4-1 with TRBJ2-3, with the D gene call left open. The sequenced material came from sorted CD4+, CD8+, or CD8+CD57+ T cells (not recorded which) from PBMCs. The CDR3 sequence is CASSQPSTDTQYF. The DNA sequence reads TGTGCCAGCAGCCAACCGAGCACAGATACGCAGTATTTT.